This TCR beta chain was profiled in a study of blood T cell repertoires in COVID-19. This clone was found many times. V shed 4 bases and J shed 4 bases, with 10 bases lying between them. CDR3 length: 14 amino acids. Per germline, CDR1 KGHSH and CDR2 LQKENI. Libraries were prepared by immunoSEQ multiplex PCR; TCRdb keeps only in-frame clonotypes and omits some of them. The table includes roughly 410,000 clones, around nine tenths detected once. Sequences were obtained from peripheral blood. The sequence was collected from a woman aged 40 to 49 with COVID-19, enrolled during active disease. The chain employs TRBV18 and TRBJ2-2; weak D call: TRBD1 (6 bases). CDR3 DNA: TGTGCCAGCTCACTTCAGGGGTCCACCGGGGAGCTGTTTTTT. It encodes CASSLQGSTGELFF.